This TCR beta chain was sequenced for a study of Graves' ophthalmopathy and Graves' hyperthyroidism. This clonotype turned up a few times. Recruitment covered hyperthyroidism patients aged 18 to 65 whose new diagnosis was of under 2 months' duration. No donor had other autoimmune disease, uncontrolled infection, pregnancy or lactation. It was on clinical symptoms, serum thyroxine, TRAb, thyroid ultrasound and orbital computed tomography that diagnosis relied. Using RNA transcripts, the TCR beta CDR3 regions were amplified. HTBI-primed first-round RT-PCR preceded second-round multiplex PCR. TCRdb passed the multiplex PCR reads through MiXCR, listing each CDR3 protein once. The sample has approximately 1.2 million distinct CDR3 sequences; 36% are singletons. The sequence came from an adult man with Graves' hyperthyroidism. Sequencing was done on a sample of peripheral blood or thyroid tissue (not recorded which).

The CDR3 coding sequence is TGTGCCAGCAGCCAAGAAGGAGGGCAGGGCGGCGAGCAGTACTTC. Its protein is CASSQEGGQGGEQYF. V gene TRBV3-1 combines with J gene TRBJ2-7, with D tentatively TRBD2 (6 bases). The germline V gene has CDR1 LGHDT and CDR2 YNNKEL (reference sequence). The CDR3 is 15 amino acids. Between the trimmed V and J ends, which lost 0 bases and 6 bases, there was a span of 15 bases.